This T cell receptor beta chain was recorded in a study of T-cell reconstitution after alpha-beta-depleted transplantation in children. This clonotype was found a few times. Its antigen remains unidentified. The germline gives CDR1 SQVTM, CDR2 ANQGSEA. Unmatched junction bases numbered 4, after V lost 3 bases and J lost 5 bases. This CDR3 is built from 13 residues. For TCRbeta, the library was prepared with unique molecular identifiers. TCRdb reanalysed the PCR reads using MiXCR and keeps one entry per CDR3 protein. The table records around 500,000 distinct CDR3 sequences, 20% to 25% of them present only once. General study points: There were reportedly several hundred expanded graft clones from which alpha-beta T cells came about two months after transplant. Newly produced T cells mostly accounted for T-cell counts and diversity one year post-transplant.

The sample was PBMCs, mostly from graft donor cells, taken 360 days after TCRalphabeta/CD19-depleted stem cell transplant. This chain uses TRBV29-1 with TRBJ2-3, with 8 bases lining up with TRBD2. This TCR was sampled from a boy under two years old who had a stem cell transplant for acute myeloid leukemia, so the T cells may come from the graft donor. The DNA of the CDR3 is TGCAGCGTTGACGGGGGGGCCTTAGATACGCAGTATTTT. Residues: CSVDGGALDTQYF.